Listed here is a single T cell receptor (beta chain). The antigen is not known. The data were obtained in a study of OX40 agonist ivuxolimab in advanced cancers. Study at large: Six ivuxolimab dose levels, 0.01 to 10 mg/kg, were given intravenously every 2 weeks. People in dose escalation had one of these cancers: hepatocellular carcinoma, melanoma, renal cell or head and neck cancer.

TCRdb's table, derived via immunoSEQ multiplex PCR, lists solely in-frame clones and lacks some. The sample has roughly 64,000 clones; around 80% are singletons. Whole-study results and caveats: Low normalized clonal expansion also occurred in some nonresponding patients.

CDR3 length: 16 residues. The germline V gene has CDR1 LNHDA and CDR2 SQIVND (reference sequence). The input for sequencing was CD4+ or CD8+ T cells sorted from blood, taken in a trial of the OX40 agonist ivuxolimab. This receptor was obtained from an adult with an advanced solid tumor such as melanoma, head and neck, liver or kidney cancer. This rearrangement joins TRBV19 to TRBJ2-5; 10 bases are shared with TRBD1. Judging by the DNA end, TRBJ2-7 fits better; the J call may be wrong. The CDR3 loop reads CASSPPGDRGIYEQYF. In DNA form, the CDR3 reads TGTGCCAGTAGTCCCCCCGGGGACAGGGGTATCTACGAGCAGTACTTC.